One sample yielded the 3 T cell receptor beta chains listed below, sequenced in a study of shared clonotypes between healthy human individuals. Produced via immunoSEQ multiplex PCR; TCRdb's table is partial and in-frame only. This table holds around 610,000 clones, approximately 96% found once. Only CD45RO-negative cells positively selected for CCR7 counted as naive CD8 cells, so terminally differentiated effector memory CD45RA+ cells were excluded. The material sequenced was naive CD8+ T cells sorted from blood. The origin of the receptors is a woman aged 25 to 39 in good health.

The chain is built from TRBV6-6 and TRBJ1-3, with D perhaps matching TRBD1 (6 bases). Deletions cut 4 bases from V and 0 bases from J, with 13 bases between. The CDR3 totals 16 residues. From germline, CDR1 is MNHNY and CDR2 SVGAGI (reference sequence). In nucleotides, the CDR3 is TGTGCCAGCAGTTCCACCAGGGGCCACTCTGGAAACACCATATATTTT. Encoded protein: CASSSTRGHSGNTIYF.

The chain recombines TRBV25-1 with TRBJ2-7, with D possibly being TRBD1 (6 bases). The V end lost 2 bases, the J end lost 6 bases, and 11 bases lay between the germline ends. The CDR3 is made up of 13 amino acids. The V gene's germline CDR1 is MGHDK and CDR2 SYGVNS. The CDR3 DNA reads as TGTGCCAGCAGTGAACTCGGCAGGGGCGAGCAGTACTTC. Amino acids: CASSELGRGEQYF.

The rearrangement links TRBV5-1 to TRBJ2-7; TRBD2 matches 10 bases. The germline CDR1 and CDR2 sequences are SGHRS and YFSETQ. V shed 4 bases and J 5 bases; nucleotides not matched to a gene: 9. The CDR3 is 15 residues long. The DNA of the CDR3 is TGCGCCAGCAGCCCCGGGACTAGCGCGAGAGACGAGCAGTACTTC. Amino acids: CASSPGTSARDEQYF.